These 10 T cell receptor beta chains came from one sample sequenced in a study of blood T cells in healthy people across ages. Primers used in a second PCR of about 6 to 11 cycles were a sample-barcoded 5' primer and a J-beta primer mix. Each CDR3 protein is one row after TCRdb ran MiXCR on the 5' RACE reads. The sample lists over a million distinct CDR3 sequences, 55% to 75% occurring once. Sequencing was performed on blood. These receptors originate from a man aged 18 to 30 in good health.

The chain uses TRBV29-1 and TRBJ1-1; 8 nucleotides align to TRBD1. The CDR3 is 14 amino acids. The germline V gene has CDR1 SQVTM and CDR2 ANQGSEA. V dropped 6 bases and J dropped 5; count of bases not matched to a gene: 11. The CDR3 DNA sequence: TGCAGCGTGGCCCTCGGGCGACAGGGGACTGAAGCTTTCTTT. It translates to CSVALGRQGTEAFF.

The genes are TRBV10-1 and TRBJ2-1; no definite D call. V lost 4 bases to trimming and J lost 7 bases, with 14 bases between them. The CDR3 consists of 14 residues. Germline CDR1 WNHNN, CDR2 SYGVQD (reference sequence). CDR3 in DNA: TGCGCCAGCAGTGTAGGTCTGCTTTGGAATGAGCAGTTCTTC. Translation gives CASSVGLLWNEQFF.

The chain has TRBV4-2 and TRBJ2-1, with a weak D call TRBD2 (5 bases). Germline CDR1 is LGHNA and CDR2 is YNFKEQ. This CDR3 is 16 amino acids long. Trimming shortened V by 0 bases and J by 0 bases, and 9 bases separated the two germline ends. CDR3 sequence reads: CASSQESGGSYNEQFF. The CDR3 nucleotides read TGTGCCAGCAGCCAAGAATCTGGAGGCTCCTACAATGAGCAGTTCTTC.

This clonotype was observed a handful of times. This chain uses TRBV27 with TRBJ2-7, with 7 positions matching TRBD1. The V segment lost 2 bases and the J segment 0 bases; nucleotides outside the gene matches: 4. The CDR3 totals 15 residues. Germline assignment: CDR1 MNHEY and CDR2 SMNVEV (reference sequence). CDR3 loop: CASSLRQGVSYEQYF. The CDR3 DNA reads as TGTGCCAGCAGTTTAAGGCAGGGGGTCTCCTACGAGCAGTACTTC.

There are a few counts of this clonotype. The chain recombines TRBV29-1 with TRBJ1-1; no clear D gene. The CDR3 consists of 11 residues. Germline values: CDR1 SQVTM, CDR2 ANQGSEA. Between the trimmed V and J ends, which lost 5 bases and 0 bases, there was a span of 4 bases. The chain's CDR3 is CSVHLNTEAFF. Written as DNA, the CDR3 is TGCAGCGTTCATCTGAACACTGAAGCTTTCTTT.

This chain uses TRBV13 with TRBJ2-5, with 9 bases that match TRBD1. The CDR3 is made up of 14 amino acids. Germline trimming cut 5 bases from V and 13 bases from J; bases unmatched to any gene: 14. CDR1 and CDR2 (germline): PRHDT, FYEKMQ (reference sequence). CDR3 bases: TGTGCCAGCAGCGCCCCGGACAGGGGCTACGAGCGGTACTTC. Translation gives CASSAPDRGYERYF.

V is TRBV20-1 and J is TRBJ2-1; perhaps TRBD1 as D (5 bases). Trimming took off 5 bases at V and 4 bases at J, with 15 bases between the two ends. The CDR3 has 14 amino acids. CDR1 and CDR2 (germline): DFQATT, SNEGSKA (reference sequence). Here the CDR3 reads CSAHGRTTYNEQFF. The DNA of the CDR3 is TGCAGTGCTCACGGGCGGACAACGTACAATGAGCAGTTCTTC.

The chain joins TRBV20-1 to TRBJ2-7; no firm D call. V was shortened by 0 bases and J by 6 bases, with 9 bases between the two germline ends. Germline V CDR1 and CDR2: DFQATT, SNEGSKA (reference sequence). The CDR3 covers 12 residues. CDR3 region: CSARETGREQYF. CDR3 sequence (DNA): TGCAGTGCTAGAGAGACTGGTCGCGAGCAGTACTTC.

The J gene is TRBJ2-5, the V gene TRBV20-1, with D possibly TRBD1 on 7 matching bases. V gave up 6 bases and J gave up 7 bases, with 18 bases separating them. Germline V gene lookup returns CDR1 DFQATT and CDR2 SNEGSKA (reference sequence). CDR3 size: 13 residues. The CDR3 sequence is CSALFQGGGTQYF. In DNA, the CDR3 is TGCAGTGCCCTGTTCCAGGGGGGAGGGACCCAGTACTTC.

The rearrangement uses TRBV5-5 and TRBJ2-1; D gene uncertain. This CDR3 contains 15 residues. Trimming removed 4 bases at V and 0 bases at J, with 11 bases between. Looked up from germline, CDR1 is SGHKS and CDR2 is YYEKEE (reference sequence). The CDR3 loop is CASSTRLSSYNEQFF. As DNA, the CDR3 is TGTGCCAGCAGCACCAGGCTGAGCTCCTACAATGAGCAGTTCTTC. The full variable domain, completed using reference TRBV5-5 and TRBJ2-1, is DAGVTQSPTHLIKTRGQQVTLRCSPISGHKSVSWYQQVLGQGPQFIFQYYEKEERGRGNFPDRFSARQFPNYSSELNVNALLLGDSALYLCASSTRLSSYNEQFFGPGTRLTVL.